This T cell receptor (beta chain) was captured in a study of brain T cells in children with intractable seizures. Sequencing was performed with immunoSEQ multiplex PCR; in TCRdb, only in-frame clones are kept and a portion is missing. The sample shows about 110,000 clones, 85% to 95% of them seen only once. Germline assignment: CDR1 MDHEN and CDR2 SYDVKM. V was cut by 2 bases and J by 4 bases, with 14 bases left in between. CDR3 size: 15 residues. J is TRBJ1-1 and V is TRBV28; a weak D match, TRBD1 (6 bases). Sequenced material: peripheral blood, taken at surgery. This sequence was found in a boy under three years old with hemimegalencephaly and intractable seizures. As DNA, the CDR3 is TGTGCCAGCAGTTTAGAACGTCAGGGGATCACTGAAGCTTTCTTT. It is translated as CASSLERQGITEAFF.